The clone carrying this T cell receptor beta chain was counted many times. Antigen: not known. Trimming shortened V by 5 bases and J by 5 bases, and 16 bases separated the two germline ends. This CDR3 has 15 residues. These data come from a study of molecular identifiers for immune sequencing clone quantification. Study-wide points: Clones that had above 20 RNA copies took up over 97% of effector molecules but under 1% in naive cells. Spiked TCR RNA from one Jurkat cell reportedly showed up when mixed among more than 900,000 naive cells.

TCRdb re-derived calls from the PCR reads in MiXCR, one entry per CDR3 protein. The table records 35,000 or so distinct CDR3 sequences, 19% of them present only once. The chain combines TRBV12-3 or TRBV12-4 with TRBJ2-1; no firm D call. The TCR originated in a human donor in good health. Some libraries in this study had Jurkat cell RNA spiked in. The sequencing sample was made of naive CD8+ T cells from blood, with Jurkat cell RNA spiked in. Subset here: FACS-sorted CD8+CD4-CCR7+CD45RA+ naive T cells. This chain's CDR3 is CASSPPGPRDNEQFF. The DNA for the CDR3 is TGTGCCAGCAGTCCTCCCGGGCCCCGGGACAATGAGCAGTTCTTC.